A single sample is the source of the 5 T cell receptor beta chains below, sequenced in a study of blood T cell repertoires in COVID-19. Profiling relied on immunoSEQ multiplex PCR, and the TCRdb table lists in-frame clones only, not all of them. The sample holds approximately 530,000 clones, 85% to 90% seen once. The sequenced sample consisted of peripheral blood. All receptors come from a woman between 50 and 59 years old with COVID-19, enrolled during active disease.

A remark on this clone: Other DNA sequences of this sample code for an identical CDR3. The chain employs TRBV6-6 and TRBJ1-1; TRBD1 aligns across 7 bases. The CDR3 has 15 residues. V trimming: 0 bases; J trimming: 5 bases; junction bases outside the gene matches: 6. Germline lookup yields CDR1 MNHNY and CDR2 SVGAGI (reference sequence). CDR3 in amino acids: CASSYSTGIGTEAFF. The CDR3 nucleotides read TGTGCCAGCAGTTACTCGACAGGGATCGGGACTGAAGCTTTCTTT.

V gene TRBV27 combines with J gene TRBJ2-7, with TRBD2 identical over 10 bases. Germline values: CDR1 MNHEY, CDR2 SMNVEV (reference sequence). This CDR3 spans 16 amino acids. V lost 4 bases and J lost 0; bases outside the gene matches: 6. This CDR3 is CASSSKAGGSSYEQYF. DNA of the CDR3: TGTGCCAGCAGTTCGAAAGCGGGGGGGAGCTCCTACGAGCAGTACTTC.

This sequence joins TRBV7-8 and TRBJ1-2, with 9 bases identical to TRBD1. Trimming at V came to 5 bases and at J to 3 bases, leaving 7 bases not matched to a gene. Per germline, CDR1 SGHVS and CDR2 FQNEAQ. This CDR3 is built from 15 residues. The CDR3 protein is CASSPRTGADYGYTF. In DNA form, the CDR3 reads TGTGCCAGCAGCCCTAGGACAGGGGCAGACTATGGCTACACCTTC. Using reference TRBV7-8 and TRBJ1-2 for the parts outside the CDR3, the full variable domain is GAGVSQSPRYKVAKRGQDVALRCDPISGHVSLFWYQQALGQGPEFLTYFQNEAQLDKSGLPSDRFFAERPEGSVSTLKIQRTQQEDSAVYLCASSPRTGADYGYTFGSGTRLTVV.

This clone showed up just once. The chain employs TRBV7-2 and TRBJ2-7; the match to TRBD2 covers 8 bases. The V and J ends lost 4 bases and 5 bases, in that order; junction bases with no gene match: 10. In germline, CDR1 is SGHTA, CDR2 FQGNSA. CDR3 length: 15 amino acids. The CDR3 here is CASSSSGLDTDEQYF. Here the CDR3 DNA reads TGTGCCAGCAGCTCTTCGGGACTAGATACCGACGAGCAGTACTTC.

The rearrangement uses TRBV19 and TRBJ2-3; D is unclear. This CDR3 region has 14 residues. V lost 7 bases and J lost 2, with 13 bases in between. Germline CDR1 and CDR2: LNHDA and SQIVND (reference sequence). CDR3 bases: TGTGCCAGTACCCATATCGGGTCCACAGATACGCAGTATTTT. Its protein is CASTHIGSTDTQYF.